Given below is one TCR beta chain in context. This sample was included in a study of blood T cell repertoires in COVID-19. Study summary: COVID-19 samples from acute and convalescent phases originated in the United States, Italy and Spain. The cDNA or gDNA used as material had been derived from T cells, B-cell-depleted T cells, or PBMCs.

In the original analysis: Amplification of reference gene primers was used by the study to estimate nucleated cell counts. Generated by immunoSEQ multiplex PCR, the TCRdb table keeps only in-frame clones and is missing some. D and trimming come from the DNA, and the V and J calls and clone size come from that table. The profile covers roughly 79,000 clones, with approximately 88% appearing a single time and around 5% taken by the ten largest. Trimming cost V 1 base and J 7 bases; bases outside gene matches: 6. Germline loops: CDR1 SGHTA, CDR2 FQGNSA. CDR3 size: 15 residues. This chain joins TRBV7-2 and TRBJ1-3, with 8 bases fitting TRBD1. The sample comprised peripheral blood. This clonotype originated in an elderly woman with active or convalescent COVID-19. The CDR3 region has the DNA TGTGCCAGCAGCTTAGTTCAGGGGGCGGGGAACACCATATATTTT. Residues: CASSLVQGAGNTIYF.